The TCR beta chain under discussion was sequenced for a study of cytomegalovirus exposure and HLA in healthy donors (dated by TCRdb to about 2017). Background for the entire study: According to an earlier analysis of around 600 of the donors, about 179 million T cells yielded 117 million unique TCR beta sequences and 250 to 350 Gb of sequence data. High-throughput TCR immunosequencing, statistical association of individual TCRs with disease status, and machine learning were combined to predict cytomegalovirus infection status. All discovery cohort repertoires had been generated using a single sequencing platform. In a later genetic analysis, genome-wide SNP genotypes for about 55% of the roughly 700 donors were used, and that subset was treated as a discovery cohort. About 320 gigabases of sequencing data and tens of millions of unique TCR sequences were included in an early release covering roughly 600 HLA-typed donors. In the later analysis, no new phenotypic data were used to find candidate immune exposures; instead, reliance was placed on TCR beta sequences and their occurrence across donors. In a later analysis, previously published TCR beta repertoires from about 640 donors were re-analyzed and high-resolution HLA genotyping was added so that TCR occurrence patterns could be studied. A separate validation cohort of 90 to 150 different subjects was used in addition to the approximately 700-subject first cohort. The study was designed to test whether signatures of past pathogen exposure could be identified by cataloging public T cell receptors. The genetic ancestry cluster associated with self-reported Caucasian donors included 80% to 90% of the roughly 410 genotyped donors. Several DR-DQ haplotypes were handled as single units for association and clustering because linkage in the cohort was strong. HLA typing covered class I and class II loci at four-digit resolution. In an earlier analysis of a few hundred of the donors, high-throughput TCR beta sequencing was used to judge whether each TCR beta V gene segment behaved as functional or pseudogenic. Donor age, sex, ethnicity and CMV serostatus were collected together with the repertoire data. The T cell repertoires of some 670 subjects were profiled by immunosequencing and related to cytomegalovirus serostatus. Among some 400 genotyped donors of the cohort, an average of around 220,000 unique TCR beta nucleotide sequences was sequenced per donor, of which roughly 18% were non-productive. Typing coverage differed by locus: A, B, C, DRB1 and DQB1 were typed in about 620-640 donors, DQA1 in about 500, DPA1 in roughly 590, and DPB1 in 450 to 480.

In total, roughly 710 healthy bone marrow donors made up the cohort. All cohort members were sampled while nominally healthy, although unrecorded immune exposures were likely present. The donor was CMV seropositive and belonged to the group of more than 250 seropositive cohort members. A peripheral blood sample was collected from each donor, and TCR beta sequencing was performed on peripheral blood mononuclear cells. Genomic DNA was extracted from the blood cell samples with the Qiagen DNeasy Blood Extraction Kit. From the cysteine up to the phenylalanine, the CDR3 has a length of 16 residues. Only CDR3 DNA is held: 48 bases, read in frame from base 1. From a lookup of the germline V gene, CDR1 and CDR2 are MGHRA and YSYEKL. The germline V and J ends show losses of 0 bases and 3 bases respectively, and no gene match explains 6 bases of the junction. The investigation overall reported the following: In a later analysis, most CMV-associated TCR beta chains were found to appear HLA-restricted, with HLA associations seemingly driven largely by CMV exposure. For the cohort, immune exposure information was limited to CMV serostatus. When HLA alleles, especially DR and DQ, strongly co-occurred, TCR associations were difficult to assign to individual alleles. According to a later genetic analysis, donors in an Asian-associated ancestry cluster had fewer N-insertions in productive TCRs than the approximately 610-donor mean. A later analysis associated 15,000 or so TCR beta sequences with specific HLA alleles at a false discovery rate of 0.05. A group of highly shared sequence variants was considered likely to be a technical artifact of the sequencing pipeline. The authors suggested that the approach could potentially be extended to other disease states and immunological phenotypes. In a later analysis, TCR association rates were found to vary across HLA loci, with the most associated TCRs seen for DRB1 alleles and the fewest for HLA-C alleles. Most TCR sequences were observed very rarely across donors, whereas some public TCRs were present in many individuals. The presence/absence analyses assumed that sequencing depth was roughly uniform across donors, and that assumption may not be true. Because HLA typing was unavailable for some donors at each locus, only the typed subset was used in association tests. The earlier analysis of approximately 590 of the donors excluded around 17 rarely observed V segments, including chromosome 9 orphons, because counts were too low. A further reported finding was that TCR beta sequences accurately predicted the HLA-A and HLA-B alleles for most subjects in the first cohort. Broadly in line with IMGT annotations, most TCR beta V segments showed up in productive rearrangements about 87% or about 30% of the time in an earlier analysis of about 500 of the donors. Correlated functional status among segregating V segments might reflect linkage disequilibrium, but an unknown experimental factor could not be ruled out. Several of the top co-occurrence clusters appeared to be linked to parvovirus B19, influenza, CMV and Epstein-Barr virus, according to a later analysis. Compared with equally common non-associated chains, HLA-associated TCR beta chains in a later analysis were more clonally expanded and had lower generation probabilities. In this cohort, only TCR beta chains were sequenced, and detectable features were limited by the absence of alpha or paired-chain data. Some IMGT-functional V segments, including TRBV6-2 and TRBV6-3, could not be distinguished by the 87-base-pair reads and were therefore excluded. The classifier was reported to diagnose cytomegalovirus status with high specificity and sensitivity in both the original and validation cohorts. In a later genetic analysis, a missense DCLRE1C variant was associated with V-gene and J-gene trimming of TCR beta chains, and the association was replicated in an independent cohort. In vitro tests confirmed that a few of the cytomegalovirus-associated TCR beta chains recognize cytomegalovirus antigens. The study listed 164 TCR beta chains as associated with cytomegalovirus.

Receptor amplification or capture employed the immunoSEQ multiplex PCR assay. For the multiplex PCR, a mixture combining 60 forward primers for TCR Vbeta segments and 13 reverse primers for TCR Jbeta segments was used. Amplification of the CDR3 region of rearranged TCR beta genes was performed with a multiplex PCR assay on genomic DNA. On the Illumina HiSeq System, the amplified TCR beta libraries were sequenced as 87-base-pair reads. Processing in the source paper ran as follows. In a later analysis, 80 million or so unique TCR beta chains were counted across the roughly 670 repertoires, and some 10 million of these chains were shared by at least two donors. Raw reads were error-corrected and collapsed into unique sequences by a nearest-neighbor algorithm in which closely related sequences were merged to remove PCR and sequencing errors. To assign V, D and J gene segments, CDR3 sequences were aligned to IMGT reference sequences. Each retained sequence needed at least a six-nucleotide match to both a V gene segment and a J gene segment. A rearrangement counted as productive if the CDR3 had no stop codons and remained in frame with V and J, and every other rearrangement counted as non-productive. Following IMGT convention, CDR3 was defined as the stretch from the second conserved V-encoded cysteine to the conserved J-encoded phenylalanine. The earlier analysis of a few hundred of the donors excluded sequences that lacked an unambiguous match to a single V gene segment. An earlier analysis of about 590 of the donors classified V segments as functional when productive rearrangements were above 56.7% and as segregating when the standard deviation between donors was above 5%. To diagnose cytomegalovirus status from the catalog of TCR beta chain sequences, a statistical classification framework was built. A later analysis assigned V and J genes by comparing TCR nucleotide sequences with IMGT/GENE-DB human TR gene sequences. In a later analysis, CDR3 sequences and most-parsimonious VDJ recombination scenarios were assigned using the TCRdist pipeline. In a later analysis, each TCR beta chain was defined by its CDR3 amino acid sequence together with its V-gene family, and reads lacking a unique V-gene family were excluded. In a later analysis, nearly 600 highly shared, low-generation-probability nucleotide sequences were removed to address suspected cross-contamination and a sequencing artifact. In a later analysis, a clonal expansion index for each public chain was calculated from normalized within-repertoire ranks of inferred template counts. In a later analysis, generation probabilities were computed using a VDJ recombination model fitted to out-of-frame rearrangements, and the results were checked against IGoR. In a later analysis, TCR-TCR, TCR-HLA and TCR-CMV co-occurrence was scored with hypergeometric tests, and a repertoire-size bias correction was applied to TCR pairs. In a later analysis, false discovery rates were estimated by permuting HLA or CMV assignments 20 times. In a later analysis, co-occurring TCRs were grouped with DBSCAN, and TCRdist sequence similarity was added when clustering was performed within HLA-allele-positive subsets. Co-occurrence clustering excluded repertoires with fewer than 30,000 or more than 120,000 public chains, plus five with anomalous nucleotide sharing. Not all clones reach the TCRdb copy of this immuneACCESS table, which keeps in-frame sequences only. Checked studies attribute under half of the gap to unresolved V genes and leave the rest unexplained. For V, J and clone size, that table is used; D and trimming come from the DNA. For this sample there are over 150,000 clones; over 70% appear just once. 7% to 8.5% of the sample is taken by the ten largest.

With regard to this clone: Its antigen target is currently unknown. Base qualities are not provided; no much larger clone lies one nucleotide away.

This clonotype was obtained from a male donor in good health and CMV-seropositive. This sequence uses TRBV4-1 and TRBJ2-7; 9 central nucleotides agree with TRBD1. The sample consisted of PBMCs. The CDR3 region: CASSQDLGTGSYEQYF. The DNA sequence is given as TGCGCCAGCAGCCAAGATCTCGGGACAGGGAGCTACGAGCAGTACTTC.